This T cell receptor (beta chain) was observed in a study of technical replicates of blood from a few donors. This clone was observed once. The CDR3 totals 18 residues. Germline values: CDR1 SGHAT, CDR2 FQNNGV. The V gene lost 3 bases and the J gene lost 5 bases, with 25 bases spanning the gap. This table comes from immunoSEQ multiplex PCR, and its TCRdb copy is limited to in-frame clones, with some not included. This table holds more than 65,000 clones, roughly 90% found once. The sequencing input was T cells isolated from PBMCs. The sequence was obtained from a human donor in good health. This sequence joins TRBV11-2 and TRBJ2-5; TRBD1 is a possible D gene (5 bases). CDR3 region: CASSFLASAGMNWETQYF. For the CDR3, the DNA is TGTGCCAGCAGCTTTTTGGCTTCGGCAGGGATGAATTGGGAGACCCAGTACTTC.